The entry below gives a single T cell receptor beta chain sequence along with its context. The record originates from a study of blood T cell repertoires in COVID-19. Study in general: Material from acute and convalescent COVID-19 was sourced from the United States, Italy and Spain. Nucleic acid was either cDNA or gDNA, and it came from T cells, B-cell-depleted T cells, or PBMCs.

Original methodology: Reference gene primer amplification gave estimated nucleated cell counts. This table comes from immunoSEQ multiplex PCR, and its TCRdb copy is limited to in-frame clones, with some not included. V, J and clone size are taken as reported in that table, and D and trimming were inferred from the DNA itself. The sample consists of around 140,000 clones, approximately 80% of them appearing once. Per the germline V gene, CDR1 is KGHDR and CDR2 is SFDVKD. There are 14 residues in the CDR3. With 1 base removed from V and 5 bases from J, the gap between germline ends came to 10 bases. The clonotype was recovered from a human donor in a cohort sampled during active COVID-19. Specimen: peripheral blood. The chain employs TRBV24-1 and TRBJ1-2; tentatively, D is TRBD1 (5 bases). CDR3 protein: CATSDLAREYGYTF. The CDR3, as DNA: TGTGCCACCAGTGATTTAGCCAGGGAATATGGCTACACCTTC.